This paragraph covers one T cell receptor beta chain sequence. Under the authors' procedure: Nucleated cell number was recorded as an estimate derived from reference gene primer amplification. Clones were read by immunoSEQ multiplex PCR, and TCRdb kept only the in-frame ones, dropping some. V, J and clone size are those of that table, while D and trimming were read from the DNA. The sample yields some 200,000 clones, about 84% seen once. The CDR3 is 16 amino acids. The germline V gene encodes CDR1 SGDLS and CDR2 YYNGEE. Trimming took 0 bases from V and 4 from J, leaving 14 bases between them. Enrolment of Seattle patients took place during active infection, and they were followed longitudinally. This sample stems from a study of blood T cell repertoires in COVID-19. Study information: Spain, Italy and the United States supplied samples that represented acute and convalescent COVID-19.

The sample taken for sequencing was peripheral blood. The V and J genes are TRBV9 and TRBJ1-3; perhaps TRBD1 as D (6 bases). The clonotype originates from a woman at least 80 years old with COVID-19, enrolled during active disease. CDR3 protein: CASSVAQTGYGNTIYF. CDR3 DNA sequence: TGTGCCAGCAGCGTAGCGCAAACAGGGTACGGAAACACCATATATTTT.